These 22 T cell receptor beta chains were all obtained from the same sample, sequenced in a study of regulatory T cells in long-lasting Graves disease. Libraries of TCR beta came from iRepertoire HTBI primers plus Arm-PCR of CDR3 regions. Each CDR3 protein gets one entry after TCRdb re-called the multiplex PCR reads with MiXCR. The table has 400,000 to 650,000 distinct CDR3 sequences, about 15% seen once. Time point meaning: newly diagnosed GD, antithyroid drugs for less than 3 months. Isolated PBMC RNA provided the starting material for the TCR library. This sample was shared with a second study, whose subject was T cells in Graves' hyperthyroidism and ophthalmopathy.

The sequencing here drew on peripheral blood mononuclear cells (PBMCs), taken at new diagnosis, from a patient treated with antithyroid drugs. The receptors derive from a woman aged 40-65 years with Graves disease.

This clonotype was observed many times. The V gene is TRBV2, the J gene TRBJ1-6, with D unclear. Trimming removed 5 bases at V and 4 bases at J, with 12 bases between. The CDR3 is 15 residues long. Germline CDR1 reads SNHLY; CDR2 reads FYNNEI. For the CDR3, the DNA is TGTGCCAGCAGTTCCTGGCCCGTTTATAATTCACCCCTCCACTTT. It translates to CASSSWPVYNSPLHF.

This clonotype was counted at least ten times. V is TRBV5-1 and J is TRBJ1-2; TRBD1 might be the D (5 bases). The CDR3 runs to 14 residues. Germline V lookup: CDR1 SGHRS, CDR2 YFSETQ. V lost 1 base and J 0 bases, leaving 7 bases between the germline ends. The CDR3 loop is CASSLTQANYGYTF. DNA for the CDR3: TGCGCCAGCAGCTTGACACAGGCTAACTATGGCTACACCTTC. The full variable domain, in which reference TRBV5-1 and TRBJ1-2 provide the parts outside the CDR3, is KAGVTQTPRYLIKTRGQQVTLSCSPISGHRSVSWYQQTPGQGLQFLFEYFSETQRNKGNFPGRFSGRQFSNSRSEMNVSTLELGDSALYLCASSLTQANYGYTFGSGTRLTVV.

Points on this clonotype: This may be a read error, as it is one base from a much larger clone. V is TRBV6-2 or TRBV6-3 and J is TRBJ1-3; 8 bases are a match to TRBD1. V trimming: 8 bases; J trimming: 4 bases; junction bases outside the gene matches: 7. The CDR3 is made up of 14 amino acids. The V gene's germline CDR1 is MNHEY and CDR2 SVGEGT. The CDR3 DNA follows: TGTGCCAGCGGGGACGACAGGGGAGGAAACACCATATATTTT. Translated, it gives CASGDDRGGNTIYF.

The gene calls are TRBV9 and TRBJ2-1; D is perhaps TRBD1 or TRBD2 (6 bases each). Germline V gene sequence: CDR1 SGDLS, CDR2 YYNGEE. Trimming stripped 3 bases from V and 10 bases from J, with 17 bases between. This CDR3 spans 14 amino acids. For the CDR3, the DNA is TGTGCCAGCAGCGAATTCTGGGGGGCCTTGGAGCAGTTCTTC. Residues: CASSEFWGALEQFF.

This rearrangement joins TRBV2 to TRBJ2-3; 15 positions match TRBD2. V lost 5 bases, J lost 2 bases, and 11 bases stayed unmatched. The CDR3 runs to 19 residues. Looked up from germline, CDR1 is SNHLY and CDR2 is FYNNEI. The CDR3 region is CASSPGLAGGPGFTDTQYF. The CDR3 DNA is TGTGCCAGCAGTCCCGGACTAGCGGGGGGGCCAGGTTTCACAGATACGCAGTATTTT.

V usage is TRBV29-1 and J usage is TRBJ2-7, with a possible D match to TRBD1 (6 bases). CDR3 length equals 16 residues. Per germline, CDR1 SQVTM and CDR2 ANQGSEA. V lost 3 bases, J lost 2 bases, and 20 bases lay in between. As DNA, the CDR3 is TGCAGCGTTGAGGACCTATCGGCACAGGGAACCTACGAGCAGTACTTC. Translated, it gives CSVEDLSAQGTYEQYF.

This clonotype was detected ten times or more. For the CDR3, the DNA is TGTGCCAGCAGTTATAGGGGGGAAGCATCAACAGATACGCAGTATTTT. Amino acids: CASSYRGEASTDTQYF. The chain employs TRBV6-5 and TRBJ2-3; D tentatively fits TRBD1 or TRBD2 (6 bases each). The V gene's germline CDR1 is MNHEY and CDR2 SVGAGI. The length of the CDR3 is 16 residues. Trimming stripped 3 bases from V and 3 bases from J, with 16 bases between.

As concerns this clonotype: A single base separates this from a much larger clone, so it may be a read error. The CDR3 DNA reads as TGTGCCAGCAGTGGCTTTAGCGGGGGGGCAGATACGCGGTATTTT. Amino acid sequence: CASSGFSGGADTRYF. The chain couples TRBV2 to TRBJ2-3; 11 bases align to TRBD2. The germline CDR1 and CDR2 sequences are SNHLY and FYNNEI. The CDR3 runs 15 residues.

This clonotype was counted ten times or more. The DNA of the CDR3 is TGTGCCAGCAGGATACAGGGAAGCTCCTACAATGAGCAGTTCTTC. Encoded protein: CASRIQGSSYNEQFF. J is TRBJ2-1 and V is TRBV6-1; possibly TRBD1 for D (6 bases). V was clipped by 6 bases and J by 0 bases, with 12 bases between them. The CDR3 runs to 15 residues. The germline V gene has CDR1 MNHNS and CDR2 SASEGT.

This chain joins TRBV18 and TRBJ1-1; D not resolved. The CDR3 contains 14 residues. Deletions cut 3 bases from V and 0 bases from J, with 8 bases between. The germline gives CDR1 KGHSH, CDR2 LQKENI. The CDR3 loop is CASSPSLLNTEAFF. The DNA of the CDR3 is TGTGCCAGCTCACCGTCGCTCTTGAACACTGAAGCTTTCTTT.

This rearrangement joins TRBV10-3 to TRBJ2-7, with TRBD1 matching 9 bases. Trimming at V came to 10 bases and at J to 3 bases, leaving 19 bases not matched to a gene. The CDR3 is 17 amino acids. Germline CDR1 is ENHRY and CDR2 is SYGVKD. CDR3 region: CATRSEPRDRVHYEQYF. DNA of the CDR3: TGTGCCACCCGCAGCGAGCCCCGGGACAGGGTTCACTACGAGCAGTACTTC.

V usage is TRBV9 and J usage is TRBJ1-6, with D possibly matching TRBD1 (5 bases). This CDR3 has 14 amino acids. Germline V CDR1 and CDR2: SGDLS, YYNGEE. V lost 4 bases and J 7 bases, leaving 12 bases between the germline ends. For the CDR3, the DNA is TGTGCCAGCAGCCTCGGGACGACGAATTCACCCCTCCACTTT. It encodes CASSLGTTNSPLHF.

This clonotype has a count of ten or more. CDR3 DNA sequence: TGTGCCAGCAAACAAAGAACGGGGCAAGACACAGATACGCAGTATTTT. This encodes CASKQRTGQDTDTQYF. This chain uses TRBV11-3 with TRBJ2-3, with D possibly called TRBD1 or TRBD2 (5 bases each). The CDR3 is 16 residues long. Per germline, CDR1 SGHNT and CDR2 YENEEA. The germline V and J ends were trimmed by 7 bases and 2 bases, with 19 bases remaining between them. Full variable domain (remainder filled in from reference TRBV11-3 and TRBJ2-3): EAGVVQSPRYKIIEKKQPVAFWCNPISGHNTLYWYLQNLGQGPELLIRYENEEAVDDSQLPKDRFSAERLKGVDSTLKIQPAELGDSAVYLCASKQRTGQDTDTQYFGPGTRLTVL.

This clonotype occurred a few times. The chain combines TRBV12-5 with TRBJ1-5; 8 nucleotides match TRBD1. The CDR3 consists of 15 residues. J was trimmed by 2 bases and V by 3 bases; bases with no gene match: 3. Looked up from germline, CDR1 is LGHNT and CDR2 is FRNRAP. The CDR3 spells CASGFLGQGNQPQHF. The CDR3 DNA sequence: TGTGCTAGTGGTTTCCTGGGACAGGGCAATCAGCCCCAGCATTTT.

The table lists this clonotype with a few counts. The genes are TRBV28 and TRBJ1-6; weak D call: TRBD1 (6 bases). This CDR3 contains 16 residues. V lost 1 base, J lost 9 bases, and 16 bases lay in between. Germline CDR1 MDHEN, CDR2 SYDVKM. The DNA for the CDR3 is TGTGCCAGCAGTTTATTCCGTGTTTTGGGGGCTTCACCCCTCCACTTT. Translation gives CASSLFRVLGASPLHF.

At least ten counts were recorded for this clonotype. This chain's CDR3 is CASSTGTGELFF. The DNA for the CDR3 is TGTGCCAGCAGCACAGGCACCGGGGAGCTGTTTTTT. The chain carries TRBV5-8 and TRBJ2-2; a possible D gene is TRBD1 (5 bases). Germline V gene sequence: CDR1 SGHTS, CDR2 YDEGEE. The length of the CDR3 is 12 residues. V was pared by 4 bases and J by 4 bases, with 5 bases between.

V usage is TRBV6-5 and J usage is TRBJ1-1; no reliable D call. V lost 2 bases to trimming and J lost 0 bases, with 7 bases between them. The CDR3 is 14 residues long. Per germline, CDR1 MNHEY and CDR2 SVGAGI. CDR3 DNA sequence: TGTGCCAGCAGTTACGACGCCTTGAACACTGAAGCTTTCTTT. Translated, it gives CASSYDALNTEAFF.

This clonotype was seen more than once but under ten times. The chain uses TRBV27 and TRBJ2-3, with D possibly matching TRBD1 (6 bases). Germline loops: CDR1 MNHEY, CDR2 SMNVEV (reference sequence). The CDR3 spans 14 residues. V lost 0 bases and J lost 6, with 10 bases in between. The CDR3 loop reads CASSLSPRGDTQYF. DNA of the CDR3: TGTGCCAGCAGTTTATCGCCAAGGGGGGATACGCAGTATTTT.

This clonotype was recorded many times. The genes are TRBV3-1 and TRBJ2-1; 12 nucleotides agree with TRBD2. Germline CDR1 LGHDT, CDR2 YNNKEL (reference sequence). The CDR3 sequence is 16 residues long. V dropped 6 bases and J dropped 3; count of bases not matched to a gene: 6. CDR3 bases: TGTGCCAGCAGTCCACTAGCGGGGGGCCTCTACAATGAGCAGTTCTTC. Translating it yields CASSPLAGGLYNEQFF.

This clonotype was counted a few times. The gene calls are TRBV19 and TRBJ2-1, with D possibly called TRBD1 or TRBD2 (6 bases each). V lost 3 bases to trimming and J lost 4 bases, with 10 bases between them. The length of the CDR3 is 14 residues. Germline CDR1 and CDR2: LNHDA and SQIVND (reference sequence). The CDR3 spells CASSIGGLYNEQFF. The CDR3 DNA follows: TGTGCCAGTAGTATCGGGGGCCTGTACAATGAGCAGTTCTTC.

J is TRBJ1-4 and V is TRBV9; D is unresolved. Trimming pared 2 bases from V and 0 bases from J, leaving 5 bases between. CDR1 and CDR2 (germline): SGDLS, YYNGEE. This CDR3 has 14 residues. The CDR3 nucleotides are TGTGCCAGCAGCGTGAGCACAACTAATGAAAAACTGTTTTTT. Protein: CASSVSTTNEKLFF.

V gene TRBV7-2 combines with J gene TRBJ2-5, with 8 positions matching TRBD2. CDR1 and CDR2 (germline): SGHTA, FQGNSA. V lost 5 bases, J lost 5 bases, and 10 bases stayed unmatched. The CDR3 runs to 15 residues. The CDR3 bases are TGTGCCAGCAGCGACCACGGGGGGGTTCAGGAGACCCAGTACTTC. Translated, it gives CASSDHGGVQETQYF.